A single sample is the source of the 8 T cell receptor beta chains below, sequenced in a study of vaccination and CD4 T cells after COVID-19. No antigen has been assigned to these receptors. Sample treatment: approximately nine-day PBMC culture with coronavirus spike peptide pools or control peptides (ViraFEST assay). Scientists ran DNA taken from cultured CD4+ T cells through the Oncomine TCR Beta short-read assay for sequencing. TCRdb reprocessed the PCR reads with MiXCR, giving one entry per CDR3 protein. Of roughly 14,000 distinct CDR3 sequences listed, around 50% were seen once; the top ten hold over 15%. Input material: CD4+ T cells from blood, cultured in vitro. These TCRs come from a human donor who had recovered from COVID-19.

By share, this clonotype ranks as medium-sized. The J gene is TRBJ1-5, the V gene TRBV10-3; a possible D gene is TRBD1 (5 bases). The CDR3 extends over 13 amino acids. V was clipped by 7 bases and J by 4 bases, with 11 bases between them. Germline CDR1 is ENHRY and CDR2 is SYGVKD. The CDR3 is CAIKGAGNQPQHF. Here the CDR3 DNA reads TGTGCCATCAAAGGGGCAGGGAATCAGCCCCAGCATTTT.

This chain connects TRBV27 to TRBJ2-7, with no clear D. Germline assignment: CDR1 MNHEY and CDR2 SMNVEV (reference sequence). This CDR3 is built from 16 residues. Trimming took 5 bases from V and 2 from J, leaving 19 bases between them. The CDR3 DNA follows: TGTGCCAGCAGTCACCAAGTCCCTCTTGGGCCCTACGAGCAGTACTTC. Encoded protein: CASSHQVPLGPYEQYF.

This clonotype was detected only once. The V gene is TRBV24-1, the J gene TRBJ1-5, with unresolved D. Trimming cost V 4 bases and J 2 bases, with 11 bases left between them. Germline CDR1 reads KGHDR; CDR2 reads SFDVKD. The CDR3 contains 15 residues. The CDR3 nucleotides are TGTGCCACCAGTGACACTAGGGAGGGCAATCAGCCCCAGCATTTT. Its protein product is CATSDTREGNQPQHF.

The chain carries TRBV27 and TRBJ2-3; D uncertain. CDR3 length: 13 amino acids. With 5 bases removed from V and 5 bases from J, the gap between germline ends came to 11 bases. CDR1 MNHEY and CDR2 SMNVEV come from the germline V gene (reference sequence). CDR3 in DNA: TGTGCCAGCAGTACACAACCCCTAGATACGCAGTATTTT. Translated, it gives CASSTQPLDTQYF.

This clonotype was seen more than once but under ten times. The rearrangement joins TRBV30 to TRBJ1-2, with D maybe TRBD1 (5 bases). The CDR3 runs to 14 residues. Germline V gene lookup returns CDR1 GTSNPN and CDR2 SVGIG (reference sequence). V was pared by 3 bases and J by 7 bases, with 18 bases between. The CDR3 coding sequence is TGTGCCTGGAGCAACCGGGACCGACTGGGTGGCTACACCTTC. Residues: CAWSNRDRLGGYTF.

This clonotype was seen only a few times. CDR3: CASSIAGDSSPLHF. The CDR3 nucleotides read TGTGCCAGTAGTATTGCAGGGGACAGTTCACCCCTCCACTTT. The chain combines TRBV19 with TRBJ1-6; 7 nucleotides agree with TRBD1. The CDR3 is made up of 14 amino acids. V lost 3 bases to trimming and J lost 9 bases; unmatched junction nucleotides: 5. Germline CDR1 and CDR2: LNHDA and SQIVND (reference sequence).

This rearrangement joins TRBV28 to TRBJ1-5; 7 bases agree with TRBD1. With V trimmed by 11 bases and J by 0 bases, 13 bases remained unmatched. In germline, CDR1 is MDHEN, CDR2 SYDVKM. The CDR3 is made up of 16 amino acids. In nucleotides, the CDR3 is TGTGCCGGGTCGGCAGGGGGGGCCCATAGCAATCAGCCCCAGCATTTT. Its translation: CAGSAGGAHSNQPQHF.

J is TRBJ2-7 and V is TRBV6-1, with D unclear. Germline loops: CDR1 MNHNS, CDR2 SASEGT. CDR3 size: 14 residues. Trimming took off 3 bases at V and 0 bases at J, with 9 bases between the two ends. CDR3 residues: CASSDRWGSYEQYF. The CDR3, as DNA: TGTGCCAGCAGTGATCGATGGGGCTCCTACGAGCAGTACTTC.